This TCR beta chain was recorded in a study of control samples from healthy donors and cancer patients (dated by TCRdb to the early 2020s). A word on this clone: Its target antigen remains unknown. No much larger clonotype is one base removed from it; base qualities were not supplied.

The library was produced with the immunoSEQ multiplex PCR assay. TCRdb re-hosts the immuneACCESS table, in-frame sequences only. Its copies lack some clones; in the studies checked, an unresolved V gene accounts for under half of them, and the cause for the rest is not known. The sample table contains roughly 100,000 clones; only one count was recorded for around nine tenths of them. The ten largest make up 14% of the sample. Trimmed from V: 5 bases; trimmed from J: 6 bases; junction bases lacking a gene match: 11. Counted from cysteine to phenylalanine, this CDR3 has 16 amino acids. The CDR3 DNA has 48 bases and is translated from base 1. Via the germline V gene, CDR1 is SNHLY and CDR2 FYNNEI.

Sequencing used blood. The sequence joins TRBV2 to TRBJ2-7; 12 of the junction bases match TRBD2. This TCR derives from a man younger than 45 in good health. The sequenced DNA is TGTGCCAGCAGTTGGACTAGCGGGACACCCCGAGGCGAGCAGTACTTC. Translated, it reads CASSWTSGTPRGEQYF. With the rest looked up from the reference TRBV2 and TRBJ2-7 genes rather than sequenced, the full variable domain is EPEVTQTPSHQVTQMGQEVILRCVPISNHLYFYWYRQILGQKVEFLVSFYNNEISEKSEIFDDQFSVERPDGSNFTLKIRSTKLEDSAMYFCASSWTSGTPRGEQYFGPGTRLTVT.